What follows is one T cell receptor (beta chain) and its context. Antigen: not known. In germline, CDR1 is SEHNR, CDR2 FQNEAQ (reference sequence). CDR3 length: 12 amino acids. Trimming cost V 3 bases and J 6 bases, with 8 bases left between them. This sample is drawn from a study of T-cell reconstitution after alpha-beta-depleted transplantation in children. Study-wide points: Newly produced T cells mostly provided counts and TCRbeta diversity after one year, as hyperexpanded clones declined. Where alpha-beta T cells came from about two months after transplant was reportedly several hundred expanded graft clones.

Unique molecular identifiers were incorporated when the TCRbeta library was constructed. TCRdb re-derived calls from the PCR reads in MiXCR, one entry per CDR3 protein. The repertoire includes roughly 670,000 distinct CDR3 sequences, around 13% of them detected once, and about 0.79% sits in the top ten. The chain is built from TRBV7-9 and TRBJ1-2, with D perhaps TRBD1 (5 bases). The source of this sequence is a girl under 10 years old with congenital amegakaryocytic thrombocytopenia, due to receive a stem cell transplant. The sequencing used PBMCs, collected before TCRalphabeta/CD19-depleted stem cell transplant. In nucleotides, the CDR3 is TGTGCCAGCAGCTTCCTCAGGGATGGCTACACCTTC. It encodes CASSFLRDGYTF.